A selection of T cell receptor beta chains follows, all from one sample in a study of T cell responses to AZD1222 COVID-19 vaccine. The data were produced by immunoSEQ multiplex PCR, yet TCRdb's version contains in-frame clones alone and is incomplete. Found here are under 110,000 clones, 90% of them singletons; the top ten hold around 7.6%. The material was peripheral blood, obtained 28 days after the second AZD1222 dose. These receptors were obtained from an adult who received the AZD1222 COVID-19 vaccine. The CDR3 runs from the conserved cysteine through the conserved F or W. Each record gives: clone size, J gene, D gene, V gene, CDR3 protein, CDR3 DNA. D genes are given only for firm matches. For some rows the clone size is stated as once, few or many, or as a class when expanded; others skip it.

size: NA; J: TRBJ2-7; D: TRBD2; V: TRBV29-1; CDR3: CSVLGGGQRSGTSLREQYF; DNA: TGCAGCGTTTTAGGTGGGGGACAAAGATCCGGGACTAGCCTTCGGGAGCAGTACTTC
size: few; J: TRBJ2-5; D: TRBD2; V: TRBV11-2; CDR3: CASSRTSGGFETQYF; DNA: TGTGCCAGCAGCAGGACTAGCGGGGGTTTTGAGACCCAGTACTTC
size: few; J: TRBJ2-1; D: NA; V: TRBV10-3; CDR3: CAISDRGSYNEQFF; DNA: TGTGCCATCAGTGACCGGGGCTCCTACAATGAGCAGTTCTTC
size: NA; J: TRBJ2-7; D: TRBD2; V: TRBV5-4; CDR3: CASSAGLAGGRGSYEQYF; DNA: TGTGCCAGCAGCGCGGGACTAGCGGGGGGCCGAGGCTCCTACGAGCAGTACTTC
size: NA; J: TRBJ2-7; D: NA; V: TRBV30; CDR3: CAWNWGRGNEQYF; DNA: TGTGCCTGGAATTGGGGCAGGGGTAACGAGCAGTACTTC
size: NA; J: TRBJ1-2; D: TRBD1; V: TRBV19; CDR3: CASRLGTGVNYGYTF; DNA: TGTGCCAGTAGGCTCGGGACAGGGGTTAACTATGGCTACACCTTC
size: few; J: TRBJ1-6; D: NA; V: TRBV7-2; CDR3: CASTQREASSYNSPLHF; DNA: TGTGCCAGCACGCAAAGGGAGGCAAGCTCCTATAATTCACCCCTCCACTTT
size: NA; J: TRBJ2-1; D: NA; V: TRBV7-3; CDR3: CASSYDRVNEQFF; DNA: TGTGCCAGCAGCTATGATAGGGTCAATGAGCAGTTCTTC
size: NA; J: TRBJ1-2; D: TRBD1; V: TRBV29-1; CDR3: CSVLGDRLSYGYTF; DNA: TGCAGCGTCCTGGGGGACAGGTTGAGCTATGGCTACACCTTC
size: NA; J: TRBJ2-4; D: NA; V: TRBV3-1/TRBV3-2; CDR3: CASSPGVPNIQYF; DNA: TGTGCCAGCAGCCCCGGGGTCCCAAACATTCAGTACTTC
size: once; J: TRBJ2-7; D: TRBD2; V: TRBV7-2; CDR3: CASSPGRIAYEQYF; DNA: TGTGCCAGCAGCCCCGGGAGGATAGCCTACGAGCAGTACTTC
size: few; J: TRBJ1-5; D: NA; V: TRBV5-1; CDR3: CASSLATNQPQHF; DNA: TGCGCCAGCAGCTTGGCCACGAATCAGCCCCAGCATTTT
size: NA; J: TRBJ1-3; D: NA; V: TRBV18; CDR3: CASSPQKGGNTIYF; DNA: TGTGCCAGCTCACCACAAAAGGGCGGAAACACCATATATTTT
size: NA; J: TRBJ1-3; D: NA; V: TRBV19; CDR3: CASTPRGVSGNTIYF; DNA: TGTGCCAGTACCCCTCGGGGCGTTTCTGGAAACACCATATATTTT
size: NA; J: TRBJ2-3; D: NA; V: TRBV6-5; CDR3: CASSYSTASTDTQYF; DNA: TGTGCCAGCAGTTACTCGACGGCTAGCACAGATACGCAGTATTTT